This passage covers 15 T cell receptor beta chains from one sample sequenced in a study of Ad26.COV2.S vaccination and SARS-CoV-2 variants. Using immunoSEQ multiplex PCR, the repertoire was profiled, and TCRdb retains in-frame clones only, with some absent. The repertoire holds approximately 450,000 clones, with more than 80% as singletons. The treatment: around 19 received Ad26.COV2.S at low or high dose, single or two shots; 5 received placebo; per-sample allocation not given. The investigators took samples on day 63 after the first vaccine or placebo injection. This specimen consisted of peripheral blood, obtained in a trial of Ad26.COV2.S vaccine versus placebo. These receptors all come from a person between 18 and 59 years old who received the Ad26.COV2.S COVID-19 vaccine or a placebo.

This chain connects TRBV6-2 or TRBV6-3 to TRBJ2-5; TRBD1 matches 8 bases. CDR1 is MNHEY, CDR2 SVGEGT, per germline. After removal of 7 bases from V and 5 bases from J, the junction contained 9 bases not matched to a gene. CDR3 length: 14 residues. CDR3 loop: CASTPQGAGETQYF. In nucleotides, the CDR3 is TGTGCCAGCACCCCCCAGGGGGCCGGGGAGACCCAGTACTTC.

The chain uses TRBV6-5 and TRBJ1-1; unclear D gene. V was trimmed by 8 bases and J by 0 bases, leaving 10 bases between them. Germline V gene lookup returns CDR1 MNHEY and CDR2 SVGAGI. This CDR3 has 13 residues. Here the CDR3 reads CASGRGLNTEAFF. As DNA, the CDR3 is TGTGCCAGCGGGCGCGGCCTGAACACTGAAGCTTTCTTT.

V is TRBV7-8 and J is TRBJ2-1, with TRBD2 matching 14 bases. This CDR3 comprises 15 residues. Germline V gives CDR1 SGHVS, CDR2 FQNEAQ. J gave up 6 bases and V 5 bases, and 3 bases lay outside the gene matches. In nucleotides, the CDR3 is TGTGCCAGCAGCCTAGGGACTAGCGGGAGCAATGAGCAGTTCTTC. This codes for CASSLGTSGSNEQFF.

With respect to this clone: Different DNA sequences within this sample yield the same CDR3. This rearrangement joins TRBV2 to TRBJ1-1; no firm D call. V was shortened by 4 bases and J by 5 bases, with 2 bases between the two germline ends. The CDR3 has 10 amino acids. Germline assignment: CDR1 SNHLY and CDR2 FYNNEI. CDR3 DNA sequence: TGTGCCAGCAGTGGGACTGAAGCTTTCTTT. Residues: CASSGTEAFF.

The chain joins TRBV28 to TRBJ2-1; 14 bases agree with TRBD2. This CDR3 has 15 amino acids. V lost 2 bases to trimming and J lost 8 bases; unmatched junction nucleotides: 2. Per germline, CDR1 MDHEN and CDR2 SYDVKM. The CDR3 is CASSLGTSGSDEQFF. The CDR3 DNA is TGTGCCAGCAGTTTAGGGACTAGCGGGAGCGATGAGCAGTTCTTC.

The CDR3 here is CASSRINNEQFF. CDR3 bases: TGTGCCAGCAGCCGGATTAACAATGAGCAGTTCTTC. The chain joins TRBV5-6 to TRBJ2-1; D uncertain. This CDR3 comprises 12 residues. Deletions cut 4 bases from V and 5 bases from J, with 7 bases between. Germline-derived CDR1 and CDR2 are SGHDT and YYEEEE. Together with reference TRBV5-6 and TRBJ2-1, the CDR3 gives the full variable domain: DAGVTQSPTHLIKTRGQQVTLRCSPKSGHDTVSWYQQALGQGPQFIFQYYEEEERQRGNFPDRFSGHQFPNYSSELNVNALLLGDSALYLCASSRINNEQFFGPGTRLTVL.

The chain employs TRBV21-1 and TRBJ2-1; TRBD2, the table's D call, was not compared with the DNA. TRBV21-1 has pseudogene status. The CDR3 consists of 15 residues. The CDR3 nucleotides are TGTGCCAGGTACCGGGACTCCAGGAGGTTCGGTGAGCAGTTCTTC. Its translation is CARYRDSRRFGEQFF.

The chain joins TRBV19 to TRBJ2-3; perhaps D is TRBD1 or TRBD2 (5 bases each). There are 13 residues in the CDR3. V was shortened by 8 bases and J by 1 base, with 10 bases between the two germline ends. The germline gives CDR1 LNHDA, CDR2 SQIVND (reference sequence). CDR3 loop: CASAGTGTDTQYF. CDR3 DNA sequence: TGTGCCAGTGCCGGGACGGGCACAGATACGCAGTATTTT.

The gene calls are TRBV19 and TRBJ1-5; 11 bases map to TRBD1. The germline V gene has CDR1 LNHDA and CDR2 SQIVND (reference sequence). This CDR3 spans 16 amino acids. The ends lost 4 bases at V and 2 bases at J; junction bases unmatched: 4. The CDR3 here is CASSTGQGAGNQPQHF. CDR3 nucleotides: TGTGCCAGTAGTACCGGACAGGGGGCGGGCAATCAGCCCCAGCATTTT.

The chain is built from TRBV7-7 and TRBJ1-2, with unresolved D. The CDR3 runs to 18 residues. Germline CDR1 reads SSHAT; CDR2 reads FNYEAQ (reference sequence). V shed 0 bases and J shed 3 bases, with 20 bases lying between them. The CDR3 is CASSLAIDVIGLYYGYTF. DNA of the CDR3: TGTGCCAGCAGCTTAGCTATAGACGTCATCGGGTTATACTATGGCTACACCTTC. Using reference TRBV7-7 and TRBJ1-2 for the parts outside the CDR3, the full variable domain is GAGVSQSPRYKVTKRGQDVTLRCDPISSHATLYWYQQALGQGPEFLTYFNYEAQPDKSGLPSDRFSAERPEGSISTLTIQRTEQRDSAMYRCASSLAIDVIGLYYGYTFGSGTRLTVV.

This chain joins TRBV29-1 and TRBJ2-5; 7 bases align to TRBD2. CDR1 is SQVTM, CDR2 ANQGSEA, per germline. The CDR3 is made up of 13 amino acids. With V trimmed by 7 bases and J by 5 bases, 10 bases remained unmatched. For the CDR3, the DNA is TGCAGCGCAAACGGGGGGAGTGGGGAGACCCAGTACTTC. This encodes CSANGGSGETQYF.

The chain is built from TRBV30 and TRBJ1-3, with TRBD1 as a possible D gene (5 bases). The V end was cut by 3 bases, the J end by 0 bases, with 18 bases between. In germline, CDR1 is GTSNPN, CDR2 SVGIG (reference sequence). The length of the CDR3 is 17 residues. For the CDR3, the DNA is TGTGCCTGGAGGCCAAGGGGTGTCCTCGACTCTGGAAACACCATATATTTT. Translated: CAWRPRGVLDSGNTIYF.

This chain connects TRBV27 to TRBJ2-2; no definite D call. This CDR3 spans 17 amino acids. The V end lost 8 bases, the J end lost 5 bases, and 24 bases lay between the germline ends. Looked up from germline, CDR1 is MNHEY and CDR2 is SMNVEV (reference sequence). CDR3 sequence: CASATPFVRGDTGELFF. The CDR3 nucleotides read TGTGCCAGCGCTACTCCCTTTGTGAGAGGAGATACCGGGGAGCTGTTTTTT.

This clone was seen a single time. The CDR3 region is CANPLAGAVYEQYF. The DNA for the CDR3 is TGTGCCAACCCTCTAGCGGGAGCGGTGTACGAGCAGTACTTC. The J gene is TRBJ2-7, the V gene TRBV24-1; 10 bases map to TRBD2. This CDR3 contains 14 residues. V lost 11 bases, J lost 4 bases, and 10 bases stayed unmatched. Germline V CDR1 and CDR2: KGHDR, SFDVKD.

The V call is TRBV6-5, the J call TRBJ2-2; D is undetermined. CDR1 MNHEY and CDR2 SVGAGI come from the germline V gene. V lost 6 bases to trimming and J lost 3 bases, with 14 bases between them. The CDR3 length is 15 residues. The CDR3 bases are TGTGCCAGCAGGGGTCTAAGAAGGTACACCGGGGAGCTGTTTTTT. It codes for CASRGLRRYTGELFF.